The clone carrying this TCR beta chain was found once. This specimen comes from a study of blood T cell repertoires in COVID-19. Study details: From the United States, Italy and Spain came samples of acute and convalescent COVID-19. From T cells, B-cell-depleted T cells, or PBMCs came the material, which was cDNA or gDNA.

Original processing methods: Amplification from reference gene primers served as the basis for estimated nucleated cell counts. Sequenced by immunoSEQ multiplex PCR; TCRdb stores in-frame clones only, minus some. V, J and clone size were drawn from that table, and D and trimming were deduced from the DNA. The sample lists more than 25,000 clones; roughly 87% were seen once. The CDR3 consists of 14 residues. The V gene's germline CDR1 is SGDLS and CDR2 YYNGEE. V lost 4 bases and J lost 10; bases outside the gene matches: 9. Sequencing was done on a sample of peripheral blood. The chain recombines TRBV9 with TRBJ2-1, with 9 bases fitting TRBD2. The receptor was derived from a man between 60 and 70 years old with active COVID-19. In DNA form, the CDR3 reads TGTGCCAGCAGCACAGCGGGGGGCCCAAGAGAGCAGTTCTTC. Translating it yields CASSTAGGPREQFF.